The 19 T cell receptor beta chains given below trace back to one sample, sequenced in a study of control samples from healthy donors and cancer patients. Method: immunoSEQ multiplex PCR; TCRdb's copy keeps in-frame clones and lacks some. The sample yields 80,000 to 100,000 clones, roughly 92% seen once. Sequenced material: blood. The receptors were sampled from a human donor in good health. The donor label of this sample is uncertain.

The genes are TRBV14 and TRBJ2-7; D unresolved. V dropped 2 bases and J dropped 2 bases, with 4 bases sitting between them. Germline V gene sequence: CDR1 SGHDN, CDR2 FVKESK. This CDR3 is built from 12 residues. This CDR3 is CASSQRTYEQYF. DNA of the CDR3: TGTGCCAGCAGCCAACGTACCTACGAGCAGTACTTC. The entire variable domain, with the rest obtained from reference TRBV14 and TRBJ2-7, is as follows: EAGVTQFPSHSVIEKGQTVTLRCDPISGHDNLYWYRRVMGKEIKFLLHFVKESKQDESGMPNNRFLAERTGGTYSTLKVQPAELEDSGVYFCASSQRTYEQYFGPGTRLTVT.

This chain connects TRBV6-5 to TRBJ1-1, with D possibly matching TRBD1 (6 bases). The CDR3 covers 16 residues. The germline gives CDR1 MNHEY, CDR2 SVGAGI. V was cut by 0 bases and J by 7 bases, with 18 bases left in between. The CDR3 bases are TGTGCCAGCAGTTACTCGGCAACGGGGGGGCGAGGTGAAGCTTTCTTT. Protein product: CASSYSATGGRGEAFF.

This clone has just one count. The gene calls are TRBV28 and TRBJ2-7; TRBD1 agrees at 8 bases. V dropped 4 bases and J dropped 1; count of bases not matched to a gene: 9. The germline CDR1 and CDR2 sequences are MDHEN and SYDVKM. This CDR3 has 16 residues. The CDR3 loop is CASSSDLGQGSYEQYF. The CDR3 bases are TGTGCCAGCAGTTCCGACCTTGGACAGGGTTCCTACGAGCAGTACTTC.

This sequence joins TRBV24-1 and TRBJ1-5; unclear D gene. Trimming took off 4 bases at V and 3 bases at J, with 12 bases between the two ends. The germline V gene encodes CDR1 KGHDR and CDR2 SFDVKD. The CDR3 covers 15 residues. For the CDR3, the DNA is TGTGCCACCAGTGAGCGGAAAAGTATCAATCAGCCCCAGCATTTT. Its protein is CATSERKSINQPQHF.

The CDR3 DNA is TGTGCCATCAGCGGTAGCACAGATACGCAGTATTTT. It yields the protein CAISGSTDTQYF. The chain joins TRBV24-1 to TRBJ2-3; perhaps TRBD2 as D (5 bases). CDR1 and CDR2 from the germline V gene are KGHDR and SFDVKD. This CDR3 region has 12 residues. V was trimmed by 11 bases and J by 0 bases, leaving 8 bases between them.

This clone was seen more than once but under ten times. CDR3 amino acids: CASSQDQEANTEAFF. DNA of the CDR3: TGTGCCAGCAGCCAAGATCAAGAAGCCAACACTGAAGCTTTCTTT. The genes are TRBV4-2 and TRBJ1-1; D is unresolved. V gave up 0 bases and J gave up 2 bases, with 10 bases separating them. The CDR3 covers 15 residues. Germline V gives CDR1 LGHNA, CDR2 YNFKEQ.

This clone was picked up one time. V usage is TRBV9 and J usage is TRBJ1-6; D is undetermined. V lost 2 bases and J 6 bases, leaving 9 bases between the germline ends. The germline gives CDR1 SGDLS, CDR2 YYNGEE. CDR3 length: 14 residues. The chain's CDR3 is CASSVTGFNSPLHF. The CDR3 DNA sequence: TGTGCCAGCAGCGTGACGGGTTTTAATTCACCCCTCCACTTT.

The chain is built from TRBV27 and TRBJ2-1; 9 bases are a match to TRBD2. CDR1 MNHEY and CDR2 SMNVEV come from the germline V gene (reference sequence). The CDR3 covers 17 residues. With 5 bases clipped from V and 6 bases from J, the junction kept 14 bases outside the gene matches. Here the CDR3 reads CASSQETSGRVTNEQFF. The CDR3 DNA follows: TGTGCCAGCAGTCAAGAGACTAGCGGACGGGTTACCAATGAGCAGTTCTTC.

The chain couples TRBV29-1 to TRBJ2-1, with D possibly matching TRBD1 (5 bases). The CDR3 spans 15 residues. Per the germline V gene, CDR1 is SQVTM and CDR2 is ANQGSEA. With 4 bases removed from V and 3 bases from J, the gap between germline ends came to 16 bases. The CDR3 sequence: CSVALPGILYNEQFF. Here the CDR3 DNA reads TGCAGCGTTGCACTCCCAGGGATCCTCTACAATGAGCAGTTCTTC.

The CDR3 DNA follows: TGTGCCAGCAGCTGGGGGGGCGGTTCCTATGGCTACACCTTC. Residues: CASSWGGGSYGYTF. The chain employs TRBV5-8 and TRBJ1-2; TRBD1 is a possible D gene (6 bases). The CDR3 extends over 14 amino acids. The V gene's germline CDR1 is SGHTS and CDR2 YDEGEE. Trimming stripped 3 bases from V and 4 bases from J, with 13 bases between.

The chain combines TRBV5-8 with TRBJ1-3; a possible D gene is TRBD1 (6 bases). The germline V and J ends were trimmed by 2 bases and 4 bases, with 13 bases remaining between them. This CDR3 has 15 residues. The germline V gene has CDR1 SGHTS and CDR2 YDEGEE. The CDR3 DNA sequence: TGTGCCAGCAGCTTTCAGGGGAGCAGAGGAAACACCATATATTTT. Protein: CASSFQGSRGNTIYF. Using reference TRBV5-8 and TRBJ1-3 for the parts outside the CDR3, the full variable domain is EAGVTQSPTHLIKTRGQQATLRCSPISGHTSVYWYQQALGLGLQFLLWYDEGEERNRGNFPPRFSGRQFPNYSSELNVNALELEDSALYLCASSFQGSRGNTIYFGEGSWLTVV.

The chain links TRBV18 to TRBJ1-2, with TRBD1 identical over 9 bases. Germline assignment: CDR1 KGHSH and CDR2 LQKENI. The length of the CDR3 is 14 residues. V was pared by 8 bases and J by 2 bases, with 6 bases of the junction left unmatched. The CDR3 sequence is CASTSGTGNYGYTF. The CDR3 nucleotides are TGTGCCAGCACTTCCGGGACAGGGAACTATGGCTACACCTTC.

This chain uses TRBV7-2 with TRBJ2-1; a weak D match, TRBD2 (6 bases). CDR3 size: 15 residues. The V gene lost 4 bases and the J gene lost 7 bases, with 17 bases spanning the gap. CDR1 SGHTA and CDR2 FQGNSA come from the germline V gene. The CDR3 DNA reads TGTGCCAGCAGCTCTCTCACTAGCAGACCGAATGAGCAGTTCTTC. As protein: CASSSLTSRPNEQFF.

The J gene is TRBJ1-1, the V gene TRBV3-1 (or the pseudogene TRBV3-2); the D is unclear. This CDR3 is 17 amino acids long. The V gene lost 4 bases and the J gene lost 1 base, with 19 bases spanning the gap. Germline lookup yields CDR1 LGHDT and CDR2 YNNKEL (reference sequence). CDR3 sequence: CASSLHPLRTENTEAFF. As DNA, the CDR3 is TGTGCCAGCAGCCTTCACCCCCTTAGGACGGAGAACACTGAAGCTTTCTTT.

The rearrangement uses TRBV28 and TRBJ1-4; 7 bases match TRBD1. J was trimmed by 11 bases and V by 2 bases; bases with no gene match: 11. The CDR3 runs to 15 residues. Germline assignment: CDR1 MDHEN and CDR2 SYDVKM. This chain's CDR3 is CASSLITGEFGKLFF. CDR3 sequence (DNA): TGTGCCAGCAGTTTAATCACAGGGGAATTTGGGAAACTGTTTTTT.

This clone appeared a few times. V usage is TRBV28 and J usage is TRBJ2-7; D not resolved. V lost 3 bases to trimming and J lost 5 bases, with 8 bases between them. Germline loops: CDR1 MDHEN, CDR2 SYDVKM. The CDR3 covers 12 residues. CDR3 sequence reads: CASSLTIHEQYF. The CDR3 nucleotides read TGTGCCAGCAGTTTGACAATCCACGAGCAGTACTTC.

The chain combines TRBV6-5 with TRBJ1-2; the D gene is possibly TRBD1 (6 bases). V lost 6 bases and J 5 bases, leaving 13 bases between the germline ends. There are 13 residues in the CDR3. CDR1 is MNHEY and CDR2 is SVGAGI in the germline V gene. CDR3 in amino acids: CASRPPGQYGYTF. The CDR3 DNA reads TGTGCCAGCAGACCTCCGGGACAATATGGCTACACCTTC.

CDR3 in DNA: TGTGCCAGCAGTCACGGGACTAGTTCGCACGAGCAGTACTTC. Its translation: CASSHGTSSHEQYF. The chain carries TRBV6-2 or TRBV6-3 and TRBJ2-7; 8 bases are a match to TRBD2. The ends lost 5 bases at V and 5 bases at J; junction bases unmatched: 8. This CDR3 has 14 residues. CDR1 is MNHEY and CDR2 is SVGEGT in the germline V gene.

The rearrangement joins TRBV6-5 to TRBJ2-4; TRBD2 aligns across 8 bases. Losses at the gene ends were 4 bases for V and 5 bases for J; bases not matched to a gene: 10. The CDR3 is 16 residues long. Germline V gene lookup returns CDR1 MNHEY and CDR2 SVGAGI. CDR3 nucleotides: TGTGCCAGCAGTTGGACCGGGACTAGTGGCGAAAACATTCAGTACTTC. Residues: CASSWTGTSGENIQYF.